Shown below are 13 T cell receptor beta chains from a single sample sequenced in a study of blood T cell repertoires in COVID-19. Sequencing was performed with immunoSEQ multiplex PCR; in TCRdb, only in-frame clones are kept and a portion is missing. The table includes 80,000 or so clones, 70% to 90% detected once. The sample consisted of peripheral blood. The source is a human donor in a cohort sampled during active COVID-19.

This clone was detected only once. The V and J genes are TRBV5-6 and TRBJ1-5; D is possibly TRBD1 (5 bases). Germline assignment: CDR1 SGHDT and CDR2 YYEEEE. The CDR3 has 13 amino acids. Trimming shortened V by 4 bases and J by 6 bases, and 11 bases separated the two germline ends. The CDR3 DNA sequence: TGTGCCAGCAGCCTTGGAGGGGTTCAGCCCCAGCATTTT. This translates into CASSLGGVQPQHF.

This chain joins TRBV6-6 and TRBJ2-7; maybe TRBD1 (6 bases). Germline V gene sequence: CDR1 MNHNY, CDR2 SVGAGI (reference sequence). This CDR3 region has 15 residues. Trimming pared 6 bases from V and 1 base from J, leaving 16 bases between. The CDR3 reads CASSHRRGFSYEQYF. The DNA of the CDR3 is TGTGCCAGCAGCCATCGCAGGGGTTTTTCCTACGAGCAGTACTTC.

The gene calls are TRBV7-3 and TRBJ2-7; D is perhaps TRBD2 (6 bases). There are 16 residues in the CDR3. Trimming took 2 bases from V and 3 from J, leaving 17 bases between them. CDR1 and CDR2 (germline): SGHTA, FQGTGA. This CDR3 is CASSLLPTGLIYEQYF. Here the CDR3 DNA reads TGTGCCAGCAGCTTATTACCCACGGGACTGATCTACGAGCAGTACTTC.

This clone has a handful of counts. The chain joins TRBV11-1 to TRBJ2-7; a possible D gene is TRBD2 (6 bases). The CDR3 spans 15 residues. Looked up from germline, CDR1 is SGHAT and CDR2 is FQDESV (reference sequence). Trimming cost V 3 bases and J 2 bases, with 14 bases left between them. CDR3 region: CASSFGTQLTYEQYF. In nucleotides, the CDR3 is TGTGCCAGCAGCTTTGGGACTCAGCTCACCTACGAGCAGTACTTC. The full variable domain, completed using reference TRBV11-1 and TRBJ2-7, is EAEVAQSPRYKITEKSQAVAFWCDPISGHATLYWYRQILGQGPELLVQFQDESVVDDSQLPKDRFSAERLKGVDSTLKIQPAELGDSAMYLCASSFGTQLTYEQYFGPGTRLTVT.

This sequence joins TRBV24-1 and TRBJ2-1; 11 nucleotides line up with TRBD2. V gave up 7 bases and J gave up 5 bases; unmatched junction bases: 6. Germline CDR1 is KGHDR and CDR2 is SFDVKD. The CDR3 has 15 residues. The CDR3 bases are TGTGCCACCAGAGAGACTAGCGGGACTAACAATGAGCAGTTCTTC. Its translation is CATRETSGTNNEQFF.

This clone occurred once. This sequence joins TRBV29-1 and TRBJ2-5; 7 positions match TRBD1. With 2 bases clipped from V and 1 base from J, the junction kept 1 base outside the gene matches. This CDR3 spans 13 amino acids. Germline-derived CDR1 and CDR2 are SQVTM and ANQGSEA. Here the CDR3 DNA reads TGCAGCGTTGAAAGGGGGCGCCAAGAGACCCAGTACTTC. Translated, it gives CSVERGRQETQYF.

The chain links TRBV25-1 to TRBJ1-1; the match to TRBD1 covers 9 bases. Germline assignment: CDR1 MGHDK and CDR2 SYGVNS. This CDR3 has 16 amino acids. Trimming cost V 3 bases and J 4 bases; bases outside gene matches: 9. This chain's CDR3 is CASSDSGQGLGTEAFF. The DNA for the CDR3 is TGTGCCAGCAGTGATTCTGGACAGGGGCTGGGCACTGAAGCTTTCTTT. The whole variable domain, remainder taken from reference TRBV25-1 and TRBJ1-1, is EADIYQTPRYLVIGTGKKITLECSQTMGHDKMYWYQQDPGMELHLIHYSYGVNSTEKGDLSSESTVSRIRTEHFPLTLESARPSHTSQYLCASSDSGQGLGTEAFFGQGTRLTVV.

The chain joins TRBV15 to TRBJ2-7; a weak D match, TRBD1 (6 bases). This CDR3 is 15 amino acids long. In germline, CDR1 is LNHNV, CDR2 YYDKDF (reference sequence). Trimming took 0 bases from V and 2 from J, leaving 11 bases between them. CDR3 region: CATSREGQVTYEQYF. In nucleotides, the CDR3 is TGTGCCACCAGCAGAGAGGGACAAGTGACCTACGAGCAGTACTTC.

The chain uses TRBV6-6 and TRBJ2-7; D uncertain. Between the trimmed V and J ends, which lost 7 bases and 1 base, there was a span of 14 bases. The CDR3 is 14 amino acids. Germline V gene data show CDR1 as MNHNY and CDR2 as SVGAGI (reference sequence). The CDR3 bases are TGTGCCAGCAATGAGGATCCGGAGTCCTACGAGCAGTACTTC. Amino acids: CASNEDPESYEQYF.

The rearrangement links TRBV11-3 to TRBJ2-2; TRBD1 agrees at 7 bases. From germline, CDR1 is SGHNT and CDR2 YENEEA. The CDR3 extends over 16 amino acids. The trim removed 7 bases at V and 5 bases at J, leaving 13 bases unmatched. The CDR3 region is CASTSISRGKTGELFF. The CDR3 region has the DNA TGTGCCAGCACATCGATTTCCAGGGGGAAGACCGGGGAGCTGTTTTTT.

The count of this clone is one. CDR3 sequence reads: CASSYRGGDSGNTIYF. CDR3 nucleotide sequence: TGCGCCAGCAGCTACCGGGGAGGGGACTCTGGAAACACCATATATTTT. J is TRBJ1-3 and V is TRBV5-1; D is perhaps TRBD1 (5 bases). Germline V gene data show CDR1 as SGHRS and CDR2 as YFSETQ. The CDR3 contains 16 residues. V lost 3 bases, J lost 0 bases, and 13 bases lay in between.

The chain uses TRBV6-5 and TRBJ1-1, with TRBD1 as a possible D gene (5 bases). This CDR3 comprises 12 residues. V gave up 4 bases and J gave up 4 bases, with 7 bases separating them. Germline values: CDR1 MNHEY, CDR2 SVGAGI. CDR3 residues: CASSSDTTEAFF. The CDR3 nucleotides are TGTGCCAGCAGTTCGGACACCACTGAAGCTTTCTTT.

The chain's CDR3 is CASSLGAQGRGVEEKLFF. The CDR3 region has the DNA TGTGCCAGCAGCTTGGGGGCACAGGGACGGGGCGTAGAGGAAAAACTGTTTTTT. The V gene is TRBV7-8, the J gene TRBJ1-4; weak D call: TRBD1 (6 bases). Trimming took off 3 bases at V and 8 bases at J, with 25 bases between the two ends. The CDR3 spans 18 residues. Germline CDR1 and CDR2: SGHVS and FQNEAQ.